This entry describes one TCR beta chain. Its antigen is still unknown. The source of the sample is a study of OX40 agonist ivuxolimab in advanced cancers. About the study: Head and neck, renal cell, melanoma or hepatocellular carcinoma were the cancers that dose-escalation patients had. Notes on the study in general: More expanded clones were seen, on average, in CD8+ T cells than in CD4+. Expansion of clones was among the lowest in partial responders at 0.1-3.0 mg/kg.

Blood sampling was done at baseline, cycle 4 day 1, and cycle 7 day 1. The CDR3 totals 18 residues. V was clipped by 2 bases and J by 6 bases, with 22 bases between them. The germline gives CDR1 KGHSH, CDR2 LQKENI. Sequencing was performed with immunoSEQ multiplex PCR; in TCRdb, only in-frame clones are kept and a portion is missing. Among roughly 80,000 clones listed, 85% to 95% were seen once. The source material was CD4+ or CD8+ T cells sorted from blood, sampled in a trial of the OX40 agonist ivuxolimab. The chain has TRBV18 and TRBJ2-2; either TRBD1 or TRBD2 may fit D (6 bases each). The TCR was taken from an adult with an advanced solid tumor such as melanoma, head and neck, liver or kidney cancer. The chain's CDR3 is CASSPYAPGAGTAGELFF. CDR3 bases: TGTGCCAGCTCACCATACGCCCCGGGGGCCGGGACGGCCGGGGAGCTGTTTTTT.